This TCR beta chain was recorded in a study of blood T cell repertoires in COVID-19. The data were produced by immunoSEQ multiplex PCR, yet TCRdb's version contains in-frame clones alone and is incomplete. The sample has around 330,000 clones, about 91% seen once; the top ten hold around 1.6%. The CDR3 spans 14 residues. Germline CDR1 MNHEY, CDR2 SVGAGI. Trimming stripped 1 base from V and 2 bases from J, with 8 bases between. The clonotype was recovered from a woman younger than 45 with COVID-19, enrolled during active disease. The chain uses TRBV6-5 and TRBJ2-5; D perhaps matches TRBD2 (6 bases). The specimen was peripheral blood. The CDR3: CASSYWGTQETQYF. DNA for the CDR3: TGTGCCAGCAGTTACTGGGGGACTCAAGAGACCCAGTACTTC.